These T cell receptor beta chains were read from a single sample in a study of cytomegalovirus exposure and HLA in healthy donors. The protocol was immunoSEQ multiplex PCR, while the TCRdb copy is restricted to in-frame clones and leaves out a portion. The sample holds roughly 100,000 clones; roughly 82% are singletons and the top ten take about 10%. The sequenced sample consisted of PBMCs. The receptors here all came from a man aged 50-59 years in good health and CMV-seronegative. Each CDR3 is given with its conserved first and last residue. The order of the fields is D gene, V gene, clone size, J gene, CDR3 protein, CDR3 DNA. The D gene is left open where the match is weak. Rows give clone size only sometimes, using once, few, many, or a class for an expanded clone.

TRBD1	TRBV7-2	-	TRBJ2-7	CASSSPRGGALHEQYF	TGTGCCAGCAGCTCGCCCCGAGGGGGCGCCTTACACGAGCAGTACTTC
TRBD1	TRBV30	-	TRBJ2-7	CAWSAPDRGRREQYF	TGTGCCTGGAGTGCCCCCGACAGGGGGCGAAGAGAGCAGTACTTC
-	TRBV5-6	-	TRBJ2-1	CASSLYSSYNEQFF	TGTGCCAGCAGCTTATATAGCTCCTACAATGAGCAGTTCTTC
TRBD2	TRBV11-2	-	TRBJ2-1	CATSLASSYNEQFF	TGTGCCACCTCACTAGCGAGCTCCTACAATGAGCAGTTCTTC
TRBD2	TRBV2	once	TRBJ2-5	CASSVGAGVGGTQYF	TGTGCCAGCAGTGTGGGAGCGGGAGTTGGGGGGACCCAGTACTTC
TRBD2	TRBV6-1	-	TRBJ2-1	CASLSAGVYNEQFF	TGTGCCAGTCTCTCAGCGGGAGTCTACAATGAGCAGTTCTTC
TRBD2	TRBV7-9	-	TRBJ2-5	CASSLGMGGRPQETQYF	TGTGCCAGCAGCTTGGGAATGGGCGGGAGGCCCCAAGAGACCCAGTACTTC
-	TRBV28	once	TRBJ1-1	CASSERRRNTEAFF	TGTGCCAGCAGCGAACGTCGGAGGAACACTGAAGCTTTCTTT
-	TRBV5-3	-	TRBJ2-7	CARSSPYTSFYEQYF	TGTGCCAGAAGCTCCCCCTACACTAGCTTCTACGAGCAGTACTTC
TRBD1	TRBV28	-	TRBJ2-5	CASSKGGGETQYF	TGTGCCAGCAGTAAAGGGGGCGGGGAGACCCAGTACTTC
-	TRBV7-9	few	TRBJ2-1	CASSSRTTLSYNEQFF	TGTGCCAGCAGCAGTCGGACTACCCTCTCCTACAATGAGCAGTTCTTC
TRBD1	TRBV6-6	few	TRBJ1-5	CASRRGQGPSNQPQHF	TGTGCCAGCAGACGGGGACAGGGCCCTAGCAATCAGCCCCAGCATTTT
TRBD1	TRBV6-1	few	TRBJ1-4	CASSEEGTGSEKLFF	TGTGCCAGCAGTGAGGAAGGGACAGGGAGCGAAAAACTGTTTTTT
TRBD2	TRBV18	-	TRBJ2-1	CASSPDRTRYTSRFF	TGTGCCAGCTCACCGGATCGGACTAGGTATACTTCGCGGTTCTTC
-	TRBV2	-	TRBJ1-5	CASNEQGYQPQHF	TGTGCCAGCAATGAACAGGGCTATCAGCCCCAGCATTTT
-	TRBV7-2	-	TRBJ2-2	CASSLEHANTGELFF	TGTGCCAGCAGCTTAGAACACGCGAACACCGGGGAGCTGTTTTTT
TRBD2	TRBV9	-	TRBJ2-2	CASSVNSGGSTGELFF	TGTGCCAGCAGCGTAAACTCGGGAGGGAGTACCGGGGAGCTGTTTTTT
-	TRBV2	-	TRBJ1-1	CASMVSMNTEAFF	TGTGCCAGCATGGTATCTATGAACACTGAAGCTTTCTTT
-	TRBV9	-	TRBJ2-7	CASSVEASEAYEQYF	TGTGCCAGCAGCGTAGAGGCGTCTGAGGCTTACGAGCAGTACTTC
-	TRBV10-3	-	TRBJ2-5	CAISESNRVSLGTQYF	TGTGCCATCAGTGAGTCGAACAGGGTCTCATTAGGGACCCAGTACTTC